Below are 27 T cell receptor beta chains sequenced from a single sample in a study of CXCR3-negative and CXCR3-positive naive CD8 T cells. Study-wide findings and caveats: TRB CDR3s of CXCR3-positive naive cells were more hydrophobic than those of CXCR3-negative naive cells.

UMI labels and 5' RACE were used to prepare the TRB cDNA libraries. TCRdb re-called the 5' RACE reads; one entry per CDR3 protein, DNA not given. The sample table sets out some 85,000 distinct CDR3 sequences. These TCRs are of unknown antigen specificity. Material: naive CXCR3+ CD8+ T cells from blood. Described subset: CD45RO-CCR7+CD27+CD95- naive CD8+ T cells expressing CXCR3 (TNR3+). These receptors came from a human donor in good health. Some clones in this sample may be carry-over from other donors' samples.

The rearrangement joins TRBV4-1 to TRBJ2-1; TCRdb gives TRBD2 as the D gene, but with no DNA this cannot be confirmed. In germline, CDR1 is MGHRA, CDR2 YSYEKL. This CDR3 comprises 17 residues. Here the CDR3 reads CASSQDLLGLALDEQFF.

The V call is TRBV7-6, the J call TRBJ2-1. The CDR3 totals 13 residues. Germline values: CDR1 SGHVS, CDR2 FNYEAQ. CDR3 sequence: CASSHEAYNEQFF.

The chain links TRBV5-1 to TRBJ1-1; the D gene TCRdb calls, TRBD1, cannot be checked with no DNA. From germline, CDR1 is SGHRS and CDR2 YFSETQ. CDR3 size: 14 residues. The CDR3: CASSTDRAKTGAFF.

V is TRBV2 and J is TRBJ1-2; TCRdb names TRBD1, which stays unverified in the absence of DNA. The CDR3 has 13 residues. Germline CDR1 is SNHLY and CDR2 is FYNNEI. The CDR3 loop reads CASREGGSYGYTF.

The chain uses TRBV28 and TRBJ2-7. Germline V gene sequence: CDR1 MDHEN, CDR2 SYDVKM. The CDR3 consists of 13 residues. The CDR3 here is CASSTNWRFEQYF.

The chain couples TRBV12-3 or TRBV12-4 to TRBJ2-5. The CDR3 consists of 13 residues. CDR3 amino acids: CASSFPPRETQYF.

This chain links TRBV2 with TRBJ2-3; TCRdb's D call of TRBD2 is untestable without DNA. The CDR3 covers 13 residues. Germline lookup yields CDR1 SNHLY and CDR2 FYNNEI. CDR3 in amino acids: CASALAPGDTQYF.

V and J are TRBV29-1 and TRBJ2-5; TCRdb's D call of TRBD1 is untestable without DNA. Germline V CDR1 and CDR2: SQVTM, ANQGSEA. CDR3 length: 16 residues. This CDR3 reads CSVPLPLDQLQETQYF.

CDR3: CASSWTTDTQYF. V and J are TRBV5-6 and TRBJ2-3. CDR1 is SGHDT, CDR2 YYEEEE, per germline. This CDR3 comprises 12 residues.

The chain links TRBV30 to TRBJ2-3. The CDR3 runs 16 residues. Per germline, CDR1 GTSNPN and CDR2 SVGIG (reference sequence). CDR3 amino acids: CAWGETLTIVTDTQYF. The full variable domain, its missing parts supplied by reference TRBV30 and TRBJ2-3, is SQTIHQWPATLVQPVGSPLSLECTVEGTSNPNLYWYRQAAGRGLQLLFYSVGIGQISSEVPQNLSASRPQDRQFILSSKKLLLSDSGFYLCAWGETLTIVTDTQYFGPGTRLTVL.

The chain couples TRBV9 to TRBJ1-5; TCRdb designates TRBD1, a call that cannot be tested without DNA. This CDR3 contains 15 residues. The germline CDR1 and CDR2 sequences are SGDLS and YYNGEE. This CDR3 reads CASSVEAGANQPQHF.

This chain connects TRBV15 to TRBJ2-2; the D gene TCRdb calls, TRBD2, cannot be checked with no DNA. This CDR3 has 18 amino acids. Per the germline V gene, CDR1 is LNHNV and CDR2 is YYDKDF (reference sequence). The CDR3 here is CATSREGGERKNTGELFF.

The chain combines TRBV29-1 with TRBJ2-7; there is no DNA to check the TCRdb D call of TRBD1. The germline CDR1 and CDR2 sequences are SQVTM and ANQGSEA. The CDR3 sequence is 13 residues long. The chain's CDR3 is CSVAPGARYEQYF.

The rearrangement joins TRBV4-1 to TRBJ1-2. The germline V gene encodes CDR1 MGHRA and CDR2 YSYEKL. The CDR3 has 13 residues. CDR3 protein: CASSLSLLDGYTF.

The V and J genes are TRBV3-1 and TRBJ2-7; TCRdb selects TRBD1, and the lack of DNA leaves this call unchecked. In germline, CDR1 is LGHDT, CDR2 YNNKEL (reference sequence). The CDR3 totals 18 residues. The CDR3 loop reads CASSQEGAIADHSYEQYF.

CDR3 residues: CSVDGWGRTEAFF. The chain couples TRBV29-1 to TRBJ1-1. Germline values: CDR1 SQVTM, CDR2 ANQGSEA. The CDR3 totals 13 residues.

The chain has TRBV29-1 and TRBJ2-7. Germline values: CDR1 SQVTM, CDR2 ANQGSEA. CDR3 length equals 15 residues. The CDR3 spells CSVVGQGGRSYEQYF.

The rearrangement links TRBV7-7 to TRBJ1-4; the D gene TCRdb calls, TRBD1, cannot be checked with no DNA. Germline V gene lookup returns CDR1 SSHAT and CDR2 FNYEAQ (reference sequence). The CDR3 contains 13 residues. The CDR3 sequence: CAVGEGADEKLFF. The variable domain in full, completed from reference TRBV7-7 and TRBJ1-4, reads GAGVSQSPRYKVTKRGQDVTLRCDPISSHATLYWYQQALGQGPEFLTYFNYEAQPDKSGLPSDRFSAERPEGSISTLTIQRTEQRDSAMYRCAVGEGADEKLFFGSGTQLSVL.

This rearrangement joins TRBV4-1 to TRBJ2-1; TCRdb picks TRBD1, but there is no DNA to check that call. This CDR3 spans 16 amino acids. Germline lookup yields CDR1 MGHRA and CDR2 YSYEKL. The CDR3: CASSQIPGAELNEQFF.

The J gene is TRBJ2-1, the V gene TRBV7-9; TCRdb outputs TRBD2, but without DNA this stays unchecked. The CDR3 is 16 amino acids. Germline V lookup: CDR1 SEHNR, CDR2 FQNEAQ (reference sequence). CDR3 region: CASGHTSGGARDEQFF.

This rearrangement joins TRBV5-1 to TRBJ2-1; TCRdb proposes TRBD1, but this gene call is untestable without DNA. Looked up from germline, CDR1 is SGHRS and CDR2 is YFSETQ. The CDR3 sequence is 16 residues long. The CDR3 loop reads CASSLARAGDYNEQFF. Drawing the rest from reference TRBV5-1 and TRBJ2-1, the complete variable domain is KAGVTQTPRYLIKTRGQQVTLSCSPISGHRSVSWYQQTPGQGLQFLFEYFSETQRNKGNFPGRFSGRQFSNSRSEMNVSTLELGDSALYLCASSLARAGDYNEQFFGPGTRLTVL.

This chain joins TRBV23-1 and TRBJ1-3. TRBV23-1 is assigned to the ORF class and has an uncertain function. The CDR3 is 17 residues long. CDR3 sequence: CASSHSYQRSSGNTIYF.

The gene calls are TRBV6-5 and TRBJ1-1; the TRBD1 assignment by TCRdb is unverifiable without DNA. CDR3 length: 15 amino acids. Germline CDR1 is MNHEY and CDR2 is SVGAGI. This chain's CDR3 is CASSYQEDRGTEAFF.

The chain uses TRBV29-1 and TRBJ2-1. Germline CDR1 SQVTM, CDR2 ANQGSEA. CDR3 length: 16 residues. CDR3 in amino acids: CSVEDLTRSLYNEQFF.

This chain joins TRBV6-2 or TRBV6-3 and TRBJ2-7. Germline-derived CDR1 and CDR2 are MNHEY and SVGEGT. This CDR3 has 17 residues. The CDR3 sequence is CASSYSSRTSISYEQYF.

The genes are TRBV28 and TRBJ2-7; TCRdb calls TRBD2, which cannot be checked without DNA. The CDR3 totals 14 residues. Per germline, CDR1 MDHEN and CDR2 SYDVKM. The chain's CDR3 is CASSFSLRDYEQYF.

Here the CDR3 reads CASSLVSGATYEQYF. The genes are TRBV7-2 and TRBJ2-7. Per the germline V gene, CDR1 is SGHTA and CDR2 is FQGNSA. The CDR3 is made up of 15 amino acids.